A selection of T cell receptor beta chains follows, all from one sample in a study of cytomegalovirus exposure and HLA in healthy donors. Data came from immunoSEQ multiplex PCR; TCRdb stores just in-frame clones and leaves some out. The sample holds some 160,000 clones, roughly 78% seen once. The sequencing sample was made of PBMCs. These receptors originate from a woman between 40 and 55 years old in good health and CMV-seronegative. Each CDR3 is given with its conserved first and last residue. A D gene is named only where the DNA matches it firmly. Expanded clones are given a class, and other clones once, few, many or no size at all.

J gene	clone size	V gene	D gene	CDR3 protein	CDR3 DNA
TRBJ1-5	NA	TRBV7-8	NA	CASSSGDQPQHF	TGTGCCAGCTCCTCAGGGGATCAGCCCCAGCATTTT
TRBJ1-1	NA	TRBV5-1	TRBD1	CASSIFRTGNTEAFF	TGCGCCAGCAGCATTTTCCGGACAGGGAACACTGAAGCTTTCTTT
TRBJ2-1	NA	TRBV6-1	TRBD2	CASSEPGLAGGGNEQFF	TGTGCCAGCAGTGAACCGGGACTAGCGGGGGGCGGGAATGAGCAGTTCTTC
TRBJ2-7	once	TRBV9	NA	CASSGQGHPYEQYF	TGTGCCAGCAGCGGCCAGGGACACCCCTACGAGCAGTACTTC
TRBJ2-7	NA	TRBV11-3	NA	CASSSTGDEQYF	TGTGCCAGCAGCTCCACGGGTGACGAGCAGTACTTC
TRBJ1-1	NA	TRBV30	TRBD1	CAWSLGQGVFAFF	TGTGCCTGGAGTCTGGGACAGGGGGTGTTTGCTTTCTTT
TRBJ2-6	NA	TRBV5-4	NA	CASSAGLPSGANVLTF	TGTGCCAGCAGCGCCGGACTTCCCTCTGGGGCCAACGTCCTGACTTTC
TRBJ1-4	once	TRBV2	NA	CASSVPSRQTGEKLFF	TGTGCCAGCAGTGTCCCCTCTAGGCAAACGGGGGAAAAACTGTTTTTT
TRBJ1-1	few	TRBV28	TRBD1	CASSQTGYTAFF	TGTGCCAGCAGCCAGACAGGGTATACAGCTTTCTTT
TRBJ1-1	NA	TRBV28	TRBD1	CASGLPGQGATEAFF	TGTGCCAGCGGATTACCGGGACAGGGGGCAACTGAAGCTTTCTTT
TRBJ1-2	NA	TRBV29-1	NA	CSVEAGGYGYTF	TGCAGCGTTGAAGCGGGGGGCTATGGCTACACCTTC
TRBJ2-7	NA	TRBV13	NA	CASSLVGRRGENYYEQYF	TGTGCCAGCAGCTTAGTCGGCCGGCGCGGGGAAAACTACTACGAGCAGTACTTC
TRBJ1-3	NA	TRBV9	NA	CASSGAGGNTIYF	TGTGCCAGCAGCGGTGCAGGCGGAAACACCATATATTTT
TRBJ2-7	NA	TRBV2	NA	CASRPTGSQMSYEQYF	TGTGCCAGCAGACCAACAGGTTCCCAAATGTCCTACGAGCAGTACTTC
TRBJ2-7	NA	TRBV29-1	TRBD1	CSVGTGAYEQYF	TGCAGCGTGGGGACAGGGGCCTACGAGCAGTACTTC
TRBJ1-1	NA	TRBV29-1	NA	CSVVRNTEAFF	TGCAGCGTTGTCCGGAACACTGAAGCTTTCTTT
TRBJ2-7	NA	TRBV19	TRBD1	CASSIRDRIVHEQYF	TGTGCCAGTAGTATAAGGGACAGAATTGTCCACGAGCAGTACTTC
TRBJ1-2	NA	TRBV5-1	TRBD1	CASSFDRGHGYTF	TGCGCCAGCAGCTTCGACAGGGGGCACGGCTACACCTTC
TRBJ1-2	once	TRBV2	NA	CASADSYGYTF	TGTGCCAGCGCTGACAGCTATGGCTACACCTTC
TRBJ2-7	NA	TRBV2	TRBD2	CASRGPPGLAGSSSYEQYF	TGTGCCAGCAGGGGACCTCCGGGACTAGCGGGCTCTAGCTCCTACGAGCAGTACTTC
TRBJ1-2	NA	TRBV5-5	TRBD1	CAIENTGQGILGGYTF	TGTGCCATCGAAAACACGGGACAGGGGATTCTTGGGGGCTACACCTTC
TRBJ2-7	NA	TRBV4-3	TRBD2	CASSPGPAGGRGEQYF	TGCGCCAGCAGCCCTGGGCCGGCGGGGGGCCGAGGCGAGCAGTACTTC
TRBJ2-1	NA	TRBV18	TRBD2	CASSPLQGLRGDEQFF	TGTGCCAGCTCACCACTACAAGGTCTCCGGGGGGATGAGCAGTTCTTC
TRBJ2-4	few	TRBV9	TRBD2	CASSVAGTSFENIQYF	TGTGCCAGCAGCGTAGCCGGGACTAGCTTTGAAAACATTCAGTACTTC
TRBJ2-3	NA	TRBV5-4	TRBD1	CASSLFQGARATDTQYF	TGTGCCAGCAGCTTGTTCCAGGGGGCTAGGGCCACAGATACGCAGTATTTT
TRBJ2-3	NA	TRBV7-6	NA	CASSPSADTQYF	TGTGCCAGCAGCCCAAGCGCAGATACGCAGTATTTT
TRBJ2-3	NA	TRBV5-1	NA	CASSLADSLRDTQYF	TGCGCCAGCAGCTTGGCCGACTCCCTGAGAGATACGCAGTATTTT
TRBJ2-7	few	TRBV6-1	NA	CASSEALGQFYEQYF	TGTGCCAGCAGTGAAGCGCTCGGACAGTTCTACGAGCAGTACTTC
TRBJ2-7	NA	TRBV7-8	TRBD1	CASSTHRGGEQYF	TGTGCCAGCAGCACTCACAGGGGTGGGGAGCAGTACTTC
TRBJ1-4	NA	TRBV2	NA	CASSFSRGGEKLFF	TGTGCCAGCAGTTTTAGCCGGGGGGGTGAAAAACTGTTTTTT
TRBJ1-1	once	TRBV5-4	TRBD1	CASSLEQGRNTEAFF	TGTGCCAGCAGCTTAGAACAGGGGCGGAACACTGAAGCTTTCTTT
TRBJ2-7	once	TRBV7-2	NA	CASSLGGSGSYEQYF	TGTGCCAGCAGCTTGGGCGGGTCAGGCTCCTACGAGCAGTACTTC
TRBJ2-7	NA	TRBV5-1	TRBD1	CASSLEAGGPQYF	TGCGCCAGCAGCTTGGAGGCAGGGGGCCCGCAGTACTTC
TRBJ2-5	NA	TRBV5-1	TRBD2	CASSLVGLAGGGTQYF	TGCGCCAGCAGCTTGGTGGGACTAGCGGGAGGAGGGACCCAGTACTTC
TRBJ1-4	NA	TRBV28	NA	CASSKNRRSDREKLFF	TGTGCCAGTAGCAAAAACCGTAGGTCAGACCGTGAAAAACTGTTTTTT
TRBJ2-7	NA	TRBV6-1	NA	CASSEILGVEQYF	TGTGCCAGCAGTGAAATCTTAGGGGTGGAGCAGTACTTC
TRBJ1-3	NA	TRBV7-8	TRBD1	CASSPGRGRVGGNTIYF	TGTGCCAGCAGCCCGGGAAGGGGGCGAGTCGGTGGAAACACCATATATTTT
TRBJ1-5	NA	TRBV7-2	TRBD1	CASSLVTTGPGQPQHF	TGTGCCAGCAGCTTAGTTACGACAGGGCCAGGACAGCCCCAGCATTTT
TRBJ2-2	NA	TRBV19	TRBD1	CASSHTGGTGELFF	TGTGCCAGTAGTCATACAGGGGGCACCGGGGAGCTGTTTTTT
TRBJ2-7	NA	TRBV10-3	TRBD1	CAISGVGQGRTYEQYF	TGTGCCATCAGTGGGGTGGGACAGGGAAGGACCTACGAGCAGTACTTC
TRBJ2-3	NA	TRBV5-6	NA	CASLTRNTDTQYF	TGTGCCAGCTTGACACGTAACACAGATACGCAGTATTTT
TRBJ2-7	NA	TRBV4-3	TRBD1	CASSQRTGDFYEQYF	TGCGCCAGCAGCCAACGGACAGGGGACTTCTACGAGCAGTACTTC
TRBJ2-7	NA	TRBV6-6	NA	CASSQYEQYF	TGTGCCAGCAGTCAGTACGAGCAGTACTTC
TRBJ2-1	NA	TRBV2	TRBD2	CASRAPGRGGYNEQFF	TGTGCCAGCAGAGCACCGGGGCGGGGGGGTTACAATGAGCAGTTCTTC
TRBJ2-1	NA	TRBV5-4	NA	CASDLAGSEQFF	TGTGCCAGCGACCTAGCTGGCAGTGAGCAGTTCTTC
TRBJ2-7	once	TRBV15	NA	CATSRGRTSSLVNEQYF	TGTGCCACCAGCAGAGGAAGAACGAGCTCCTTGGTAAACGAGCAGTACTTC
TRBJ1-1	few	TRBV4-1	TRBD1	CASSLGDRGTEAFF	TGCGCCAGCAGCCTGGGGGACAGGGGCACTGAAGCTTTCTTT
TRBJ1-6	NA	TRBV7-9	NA	CASSLTDSGVNSPLHF	TGTGCCAGCAGCTTGACGGACAGCGGAGTTAATTCACCCCTCCACTTT
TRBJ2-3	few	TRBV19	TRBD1	CASSIGPTGIDTQYF	TGTGCCAGTAGTATAGGTCCGACAGGGATAGATACGCAGTATTTT
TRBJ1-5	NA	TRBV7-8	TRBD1	CASSLAGTDSNQPQHF	TGTGCCAGCAGCTTAGCAGGGACAGATAGCAATCAGCCCCAGCATTTT
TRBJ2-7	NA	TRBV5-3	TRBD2	CARSLVCAGGIYEQYF	TGTGCCAGAAGCTTGGTCTGCGCGGGAGGAATATACGAGCAGTACTTC
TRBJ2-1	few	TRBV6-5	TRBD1	CASSWGTALNEQFF	TGTGCCAGCAGTTGGGGGACAGCCCTGAATGAGCAGTTCTTC
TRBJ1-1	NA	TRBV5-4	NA	CASSPDQAGTEAFF	TGTGCCAGCAGCCCTGATCAAGCGGGGACTGAAGCTTTCTTT
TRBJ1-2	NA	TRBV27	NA	CASSSGLGYGYTF	TGTGCCAGCAGTTCAGGGTTGGGCTATGGCTACACCTTC
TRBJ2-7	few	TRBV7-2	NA	CASSSSQGPYEQYF	TGTGCCAGCAGCTCGTCACAGGGTCCCTACGAGCAGTACTTC
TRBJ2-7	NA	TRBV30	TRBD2	CAWSVPGLAGGRWQYF	TGTGCCTGGAGTGTACCAGGACTAGCGGGGGGGCGCTGGCAGTACTTC
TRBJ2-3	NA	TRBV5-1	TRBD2	CASSLGGDGDTQYF	TGCGCCAGCAGCCTTGGGGGGGATGGGGATACGCAGTATTTT
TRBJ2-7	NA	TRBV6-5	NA	CASSLTIKDYEQYF	TGTGCCAGCAGCCTGACTATCAAAGACTACGAGCAGTACTTC
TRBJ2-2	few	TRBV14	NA	CASSQDGGPTNTGELFF	TGTGCCAGCAGCCAAGATGGAGGGCCAACCAACACCGGGGAGCTGTTTTTT
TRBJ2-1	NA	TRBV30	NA	CAWSVSGVNEQFF	TGTGCCTGGAGTGTATCCGGGGTCAATGAGCAGTTCTTC